These 22 T cell receptor beta chains originate from one sample sequenced in a study of shared clonotypes between healthy human individuals. Data came from immunoSEQ multiplex PCR; TCRdb stores just in-frame clones and leaves some out. The data contain approximately 350,000 clones, roughly 96% of them singletons. Sequences were obtained from memory CD8+ T cells sorted from blood. Sample subset: CD45RO+ cells pooled with CCR7-negative TemRA cells. Receptors originate from a man aged 25 to 45 in good health.

Note on this clone: The sample carries other DNA sequences with the same CDR3. V gene TRBV28 combines with J gene TRBJ2-7; D not resolved. Looked up from germline, CDR1 is MDHEN and CDR2 is SYDVKM. V lost 2 bases, J lost 1 base, and 3 bases lay in between. The CDR3 is 12 amino acids. The CDR3 bases are TGTGCCAGCAGTTTACAATCCTACGAGCAGTACTTC. It is translated as CASSLQSYEQYF.

V usage is TRBV29-1 and J usage is TRBJ1-2; D may be TRBD1 (5 bases). CDR1 SQVTM and CDR2 ANQGSEA come from the germline V gene. The V gene lost 4 bases and the J gene lost 5 bases, with 8 bases spanning the gap. CDR3 size: 11 residues. The CDR3 here is CSVGQGYGYTF. In nucleotides, the CDR3 is TGCAGCGTTGGGCAGGGATATGGCTACACCTTC.

The chain is built from TRBV9 and TRBJ2-2; D gene unclear. Trimming shortened V by 3 bases and J by 3 bases, and 18 bases separated the two germline ends. Per the germline V gene, CDR1 is SGDLS and CDR2 is YYNGEE. The CDR3 runs to 17 residues. CDR3 sequence reads: CASSARLGWPYTGELFF. Here the CDR3 DNA reads TGTGCCAGCAGCGCGAGACTGGGTTGGCCCTACACCGGGGAGCTGTTTTTT.

The chain carries TRBV5-6 and TRBJ2-7; TRBD2 is a possible D gene (6 bases). Germline V gene sequence: CDR1 SGHDT, CDR2 YYEEEE. The CDR3 sequence is 15 residues long. Trimming removed 2 bases at V and 2 bases at J, with 14 bases between. CDR3 sequence: CASSFLRDPTYEQYF. CDR3 sequence (DNA): TGTGCCAGCAGCTTCTTGCGGGATCCAACCTACGAGCAGTACTTC.

The chain links TRBV30 to TRBJ2-1; TRBD2 is a possible D gene (6 bases). Germline CDR1 reads GTSNPN; CDR2 reads SVGIG (reference sequence). V lost 4 bases to trimming and J lost 10 bases, with 23 bases between them. There are 15 residues in the CDR3. CDR3 DNA: TGTGCCTGGACGGTCGCTAGCGTACTATACAGGGAGCAGTTCTTC. This sequence encodes CAWTVASVLYREQFF.

The chain links TRBV2 to TRBJ2-2; D uncertain. CDR1 and CDR2 from the germline V gene are SNHLY and FYNNEI. CDR3 length: 13 amino acids. V dropped 3 bases and J dropped 6 bases, with 8 bases sitting between them. CDR3 loop: CASSEEVAGELFF. The CDR3 DNA reads TGTGCCAGCAGTGAGGAAGTAGCCGGGGAGCTGTTTTTT.

The chain is built from TRBV6-5 and TRBJ2-7; 7 nucleotides line up with TRBD1. This CDR3 is built from 13 residues. With 6 bases clipped from V and 3 bases from J, the junction kept 5 bases outside the gene matches. Germline lookup yields CDR1 MNHEY and CDR2 SVGAGI. The CDR3 is CASSRDSFYEQYF. The CDR3, as DNA: TGTGCCAGCAGCCGGGACAGCTTCTACGAGCAGTACTTC.

This clone has just one count. The chain couples TRBV6-5 to TRBJ2-3, with D tentatively TRBD1 (6 bases). This CDR3 spans 14 amino acids. Trimming took off 4 bases at V and 11 bases at J, with 19 bases between the two ends. CDR1 and CDR2 (germline): MNHEY, SVGAGI. The DNA of the CDR3 is TGTGCCAGCAGTTTCTTCGCGGCGACGGGACAGCAGTATTTT. This codes for CASSFFAATGQQYF.

This clone was found a few times. The CDR3 bases are TGTGCCAGCAGGATCGCGGGGGGCCCCTATGGCTACACCTTC. Protein: CASRIAGGPYGYTF. This chain links TRBV28 with TRBJ1-2; D is possibly TRBD1 (6 bases). V was trimmed by 6 bases and J by 4 bases, leaving 15 bases between them. The length of the CDR3 is 14 residues. Germline CDR1 is MDHEN and CDR2 is SYDVKM.

The chain joins TRBV11-3 to TRBJ2-2, with no clear D. V lost 0 bases and J lost 3, with 5 bases in between. The germline V gene has CDR1 SGHNT and CDR2 YENEEA. The CDR3 has 14 residues. Written as DNA, the CDR3 is TGTGCCAGCAGCTTAGATCAAGACACCGGGGAGCTGTTTTTT. Translation gives CASSLDQDTGELFF.

This clone was detected a few times. The genes are TRBV11-2 and TRBJ2-5; possible D gene TRBD1, 5 bases. Trimming pared 0 bases from V and 3 bases from J, leaving 11 bases between. The CDR3 has 15 amino acids. Per germline, CDR1 SGHAT and CDR2 FQNNGV. CDR3 DNA sequence: TGTGCCAGCAGCTTAGATCAGACAGTTAAAGAGACCCAGTACTTC. The encoded protein is CASSLDQTVKETQYF.

This clone was recorded only once. V and J are TRBV11-2 and TRBJ1-2; the D is unclear. V gave up 5 bases and J gave up 1 base, with 11 bases separating them. The CDR3 extends over 14 amino acids. Germline-derived CDR1 and CDR2 are SGHAT and FQNNGV. The CDR3: CASSPGFSNYGYTF. The CDR3 DNA reads TGTGCCAGCAGCCCCGGCTTCAGTAACTATGGCTACACCTTC. Drawing the rest from reference TRBV11-2 and TRBJ1-2, the complete variable domain is EAGVAQSPRYKIIEKRQSVAFWCNPISGHATLYWYQQILGQGPKLLIQFQNNGVVDDSQLPKDRFSAERLKGVDSTLKIQPAKLEDSAVYLCASSPGFSNYGYTFGSGTRLTVV.

This sequence joins TRBV28 and TRBJ1-5; D may be TRBD1 (6 bases). Trimming shortened V by 5 bases and J by 2 bases, and 7 bases separated the two germline ends. The germline V gene encodes CDR1 MDHEN and CDR2 SYDVKM. The CDR3 is 13 amino acids. Written as DNA, the CDR3 is TGTGCCAGCAGTCGACAGGGCAATCAGCCCCAGCATTTT. Amino acids: CASSRQGNQPQHF.

The J gene is TRBJ2-3, the V gene TRBV28; tentatively, D is TRBD1 (5 bases). The CDR3 has 14 amino acids. Trimming left V 5 bases short and J 4 bases short, with 13 bases between. CDR1 is MDHEN, CDR2 SYDVKM, per germline. The CDR3 DNA is TGTGCCAGCAGTGTAGACAGCTTCGCAGATACGCAGTATTTT. This translates into CASSVDSFADTQYF.

The sample holds one count of this clone. This chain uses TRBV21-1 with TRBJ2-1; TRBD1 is taken as the D call from the table, unchecked against the DNA. TRBV21-1 is a pseudogene. The CDR3 runs 15 residues. This chain's CDR3 is CASSNLRQGGGEQFF. The CDR3 bases are TGTGCCAGCTCGAACCTGAGACAGGGGGGAGGTGAGCAGTTCTTC.

This clone occurred once. CDR3 region: CASSRQQNQPQHF. The CDR3 DNA is TGCGCCAGCAGCCGACAGCAGAATCAGCCCCAGCATTTT. V is TRBV4-1 and J is TRBJ1-5; weak D call: TRBD1 (5 bases). V was shortened by 4 bases and J by 4 bases, with 8 bases between the two germline ends. There are 13 residues in the CDR3. The germline V gene has CDR1 MGHRA and CDR2 YSYEKL.

With regard to this clone: A much larger clone lies a single base off, so this may be a read error. At the DNA level, this CDR3 is encoded by other sequences in the same sample as well. This sequence joins TRBV2 and TRBJ2-5; D ambiguous. This CDR3 has 10 residues. Germline values: CDR1 SNHLY, CDR2 FYNNEI. The CDR3 loop reads CASREETQYF. CDR3 bases: TGTGCCAGCAGGGAAGAGACCCAGTACTTC. Based on the CDR3 plus reference TRBV2 and TRBJ2-5, the full variable domain is EPEVTQTPSHQVTQMGQEVILRCVPISNHLYFYWYRQILGQKVEFLVSFYNNEISEKSEIFDDQFSVERPDGSNFTLKIRSTKLEDSAMYFCASREETQYFGPGTRLLVL.

The chain has TRBV2 and TRBJ1-2; D might be TRBD1 (5 bases). Trimming cost V 4 bases and J 4 bases, with 10 bases left between them. The CDR3 loop spans 13 amino acids. Per the germline V gene, CDR1 is SNHLY and CDR2 is FYNNEI. This CDR3 reads CASSVQGSYGYTF. The CDR3 DNA reads as TGTGCCAGCAGTGTCCAGGGTTCCTATGGCTACACCTTC.

The J gene is TRBJ2-7, the V gene TRBV9; D may be TRBD2 (6 bases). Trimming pared 0 bases from V and 3 bases from J, leaving 7 bases between. Germline V gene lookup returns CDR1 SGDLS and CDR2 YYNGEE. This CDR3 is built from 13 residues. The CDR3 DNA reads TGTGCCAGCAGCGTAGGGACTAACTACGAGCAGTACTTC. The encoded protein is CASSVGTNYEQYF.

V gene TRBV4-2 combines with J gene TRBJ2-7, with unresolved D. This CDR3 is built from 10 residues. From germline, CDR1 is LGHNA and CDR2 YNFKEQ. Trimming shortened V by 8 bases and J by 4 bases, and 6 bases separated the two germline ends. The CDR3 loop reads CASGDYEQYF. The CDR3 DNA reads as TGTGCCAGCGGAGATTACGAGCAGTACTTC.

V gene TRBV9 combines with J gene TRBJ2-1; 12 positions match TRBD2. The CDR3 covers 16 residues. CDR1 SGDLS and CDR2 YYNGEE come from the germline V gene. V trimming: 3 bases; J trimming: 9 bases; junction bases outside the gene matches: 10. CDR3 in amino acids: CASSGILAGGYVEQFF. The CDR3 bases are TGTGCCAGCAGCGGGATACTAGCGGGAGGATATGTTGAGCAGTTCTTC.

The rearrangement joins TRBV6-6 to TRBJ1-2; D gene unclear. Trimming stripped 8 bases from V and 5 bases from J, with 12 bases between. CDR1 and CDR2 (germline): MNHNY, SVGAGI (reference sequence). The CDR3 consists of 12 residues. Here the CDR3 reads CASWETTYGYTF. The CDR3 DNA sequence: TGTGCCAGCTGGGAGACCACATATGGCTACACCTTC.